This T cell receptor (beta chain) was captured by sequencing in a study of blood T cell repertoires in COVID-19. Study information: Acute-phase and convalescent COVID-19 samples originated in the United States, Italy and Spain.

V shed 4 bases and J shed 0 bases, with 9 bases lying between them. CDR3 length equals 15 residues. CDR1 and CDR2 (germline): MNHEY, SVGAGI. How the authors handled the data: From reference gene primer amplification, estimates of nucleated cell counts were derived. This table comes from immunoSEQ multiplex PCR, and its TCRdb copy is limited to in-frame clones, with some not included. V, J and clone size are taken as reported in that table, and D and trimming were inferred from the DNA itself. The data hold tens of thousands of clones, with nearly 90% observed a single time. The TCR originated in a man over 45 with active COVID-19. Material for sequencing was peripheral blood. The genes are TRBV6-5 and TRBJ1-4; D remains ambiguous. CDR3 nucleotide sequence: TGTGCCAGCAGTTCCAGAATTGCAACTAATGAAAAACTGTTTTTT. It codes for CASSSRIATNEKLFF.